This T cell receptor beta chain was profiled in a study of blood T cell repertoires in COVID-19. At the level of the study: COVID-19 samples collected from the United States, Italy and Spain covered acute and convalescent phases. PBMCs, B-cell-depleted T cells, or T cells provided the cDNA or gDNA that made up the material.

Authors' processing steps: Reference gene primer amplification yielded estimated nucleated cell counts. Repertoires were generated with immunoSEQ multiplex PCR, while TCRdb's copy carries only in-frame clones and drops some. Clonal size and the V and J genes are those of that table, whereas D and trimming came from the DNA. The sample includes tens of thousands of clones, about nine tenths seen only once; the top ten take approximately 30%. The sequencing sample was made of peripheral blood. The TCR was taken from a woman aged 70-85 years with active COVID-19.

CDR3 residues: CATSRDPRVRSSGNTIYF. The CDR3 DNA reads TGTGCCACCAGCAGAGATCCTCGTGTCCGGAGCTCTGGAAACACCATATATTTT. The chain employs TRBV15 and TRBJ1-3; no reliable D call. V lost 0 bases and J lost 0, with 15 bases in between. CDR3 length equals 18 residues. Germline values: CDR1 LNHNV, CDR2 YYDKDF (reference sequence).